These T cell receptor beta chains were read from a single sample in a study of Ad26.COV2.S vaccination and SARS-CoV-2 variants. Sequencing used immunoSEQ multiplex PCR; TCRdb keeps in-frame clones, though not all of them. The sample includes 75,000 to 100,000 clones, approximately 81% of them seen just once. This specimen was peripheral blood, taken after recovery from COVID-19. The source is a human donor who had recovered from COVID-19. The CDR3 runs from the conserved cysteine through the conserved F or W. D genes are given only for firm matches. The listing skips clone size in some rows; elsewhere it reads once, few, many or a size class.

d_call clone_size j_call v_call cdr3_nt cdr3_aa
- - TRBJ1-2 TRBV10-3 TGTGCCAACCGAGCGAACTATGGCTACACCTTC CANRANYGYTF
- few TRBJ2-2 TRBV5-5 TGTGCCAGCAGCTTGTCCCCCAGGGCTAACACCGGGGAGCTGTTTTTT CASSLSPRANTGELFF
- - TRBJ2-2 TRBV28 TGTGCCAGCAGTTTTTACACCAACACCGGGGAGCTGTTTTTT CASSFYTNTGELFF
- - TRBJ1-1 TRBV11-2 TGTGCCAGCAGCTTAGAGAGGGTCGGGGGAGTCTTT CASSLERVGGVF
- - TRBJ2-3 TRBV6-5 TGTGCCGAAGGCTACTCTCTCACAGATACGCAGTATTTT CAEGYSLTDTQYF
- - TRBJ2-5 TRBV12-5 TGTGCTAGTGGTTTGGCCGCGTGGGAGACCCAGTACTTC CASGLAAWETQYF
- - TRBJ1-2 TRBV7-9 TGTGCCAGCAACGCTAGGGTGGGGGCGCCGAACTATGGCTACACCTTC CASNARVGAPNYGYTF
TRBD1 - TRBJ1-1 TRBV11-1 TGTGCCAGCAGCTTAGGCGACAGGGGGGTCCCTGAAGCTTTCTTT CASSLGDRGVPEAFF
- - TRBJ1-2 TRBV28 TGTGCCAGCAGCCCTCGTACACTATTCTATGGCTACACCTTC CASSPRTLFYGYTF
TRBD1 - TRBJ1-3 TRBV2 TGTGCCAGCAGTGATCCCCGGCGCACAGGGGTCGGAAACACCATATATTTT CASSDPRRTGVGNTIYF
TRBD2 - TRBJ2-2 TRBV11-3 TGTGCCAGCAGCTTGATTCGGTTCCGGGGGGGACTAGACGGGTTCGGGGAGCTGTTTTTT CASSLIRFRGGLDGFGELFF
- - TRBJ2-1 TRBV18 TGTGCCAGCTCACCACAGGGAATAAGCTACAATGAGCAGTTCTTC CASSPQGISYNEQFF
- few TRBJ1-5 TRBV18 TGTGCCAGCTCACACGGACCTGATAGCAATCAGCCCCAGCATTTT CASSHGPDSNQPQHF
- - TRBJ1-3 TRBV4-1 TGCGCCAGCAGCCAAGATCCCTCCTCTGGAAACACCATATATTTT CASSQDPSSGNTIYF
TRBD1 - TRBJ1-1 TRBV28 TGTGCCGGCCGGACAGGGGTTAACACTGAAGCTTTCTTT CAGRTGVNTEAFF
TRBD1 - TRBJ2-5 TRBV5-4 TGTGCCAGCAGCTTGGCTACAGGGGTAGAGACCCAGTACTTC CASSLATGVETQYF
- - TRBJ2-1 TRBV7-4 TGTGCCAGCAGCAAGGAGACCCCTTGGAATGAGCAGTTCTTC CASSKETPWNEQFF
- - TRBJ2-1 TRBV10-1 TGCGCCAGCAGCCCCGGGACTTACAATGAGCAGTTCTTC CASSPGTYNEQFF
- once TRBJ2-7 TRBV5-6 TGTGCCAGCAGCTTGAGCCCCTTGCCCACCTCCTACGAGCAGTACTTC CASSLSPLPTSYEQYF
- few TRBJ2-7 TRBV10-3 TGTGCCACCTCCCTAGGGGAATACGAGCAGTACTTC CATSLGEYEQYF
- - TRBJ2-2 TRBV27 TGTGCCAGCAGCCACAGCCAGAACACCGGGGAGCTGTTTTTT CASSHSQNTGELFF
- - TRBJ2-7 TRBV7-6 TGTGCCAGCAGCTTTGGCGGGATGGGATACGAGCAGTACTTC CASSFGGMGYEQYF
TRBD2 - TRBJ2-5 TRBV9 TGTGCCAGCAGCGTAGAGGGGACCGGGACTAGCGGGAGCCGACGAGAGACCCAGTACTTC CASSVEGTGTSGSRRETQYF
TRBD1 - TRBJ2-3 TRBV5-4 TGTGCCACCGGGACAGGGGGCGATACGCAGTATTTT CATGTGGDTQYF
- - TRBJ1-6 TRBV19 TGTGCCAGTAGTTTCCAACCGAGGGGAGGATCACCCCTCCACTTT CASSFQPRGGSPLHF
TRBD2 - TRBJ2-1 TRBV19 TGTGCCAGTAGTATTGACGGGTTAGCGGGAGGATACAATGAGCAGTTCTTC CASSIDGLAGGYNEQFF
TRBD1 - TRBJ2-2 TRBV24-1 TGTGCCACCAGGAGGACAGGTTCCGACGGGGAGCTGTTTTTT CATRRTGSDGELFF
TRBD1 few TRBJ1-5 TRBV28 TGTGCCAGCAGTCTCTCCAACAGGGGAACCCAGCATTTT CASSLSNRGTQHF
- - TRBJ2-7 TRBV6-5 TGTGCCAGCAGTTATTCGACAGAGGAATCCTACGAGCAGTACTTC CASSYSTEESYEQYF
- few TRBJ2-1 TRBV12-3/TRBV12-4 TGTGCCAGCAGGGTTACCGATGAGCAGTTCTTC CASRVTDEQFF
TRBD2 - TRBJ2-5 TRBV10-2 TGCGCCAGCAGGGATAGCGGGACCTGGGGAGAGACCCAGTACTTC CASRDSGTWGETQYF
TRBD1 many TRBJ1-2 TRBV5-6 TGTGCCAGCAGCCCGGGACAGGGGTTCAGGGGCTACACCTTC CASSPGQGFRGYTF
TRBD2 - TRBJ2-7 TRBV7-8 TGTGCCAGCAGCTTTGCTAGCGGAGGTGGGTACGAGCAGTACTTC CASSFASGGGYEQYF
- few TRBJ1-2 TRBV6-6 TGTGCCAGCAGCAGGGACAATTTAGCTAACTATGGCTACACCTTC CASSRDNLANYGYTF
- - TRBJ2-5 TRBV18 TGTGCCAGCGCACGACCCCAAGAGACCCAGTACTTC CASARPQETQYF
- few TRBJ1-5 TRBV6-5 TGTGCCAGCGGGCAGGGGCGGCCAGCCCAGCATTTT CASGQGRPAQHF
- once TRBJ2-5 TRBV11-2 TGTGCCAGCAGCTTACTTTTGGGAAAACAAGAGACCCAGTACTTC CASSLLLGKQETQYF
- - TRBJ2-3 TRBV6-1 TGTGCCAGCAGTGATGCGCTATCCAGGAATACGCAGTATTTT CASSDALSRNTQYF
TRBD2 few TRBJ2-1 TRBV2 TGTGCCAGCAGTCGGGAGGGCCGCAATGAGCAGTTCTTC CASSREGRNEQFF
TRBD2 - TRBJ2-5 TRBV11-2 TGTGCCAGCAGTTTTAGCGGGAGGAACCAAGAGACCCAGTACTTC CASSFSGRNQETQYF
- - TRBJ1-2 TRBV7-9 TGTGCCAGCAGCGGGTATGGCTACACCTTC CASSGYGYTF
- - TRBJ2-3 TRBV24-1 TGTGCCACCAGTGATCTCTGGCAAGATACGCAGTATTTT CATSDLWQDTQYF
- - TRBJ2-5 TRBV27 TGTGCCAGCAGGCTAGGAGGGGGCGAGACCCAGTACTTC CASRLGGGETQYF
TRBD1 - TRBJ1-3 TRBV3-1/TRBV3-2 TGTGCCAGCAGCCTTACCTCAGGGGGCTCTGGAAACACCATATATTTT CASSLTSGGSGNTIYF
- - TRBJ2-2 TRBV9 TGTGCCAGCAGCGAGGGCGAGGGTTTAGTATCCGGGGAGCTGTTTTTT CASSEGEGLVSGELFF
- - TRBJ2-3 TRBV10-3 TGTGCCATCAGTGAGTCGCCAGATACGCAGTATTTT CAISESPDTQYF
TRBD1 - TRBJ1-5 TRBV18 TGTGCCAGCTCACCGGACAGGGCGGATCAGCCCCAGCATTTT CASSPDRADQPQHF
- - TRBJ2-2 TRBV15 TGTGCCACCAGCAGAGATCGGAGTGAGCAGAACACCGGGGAGCTGTTTTTT CATSRDRSEQNTGELFF